This entry features one T cell receptor beta chain sequence. Antigen specificity is unknown. This record belongs to a study of graft-versus-host responses after intestinal transplantation. Study background: Recipients uniformly received anti-thymocyte globulin induction, followed by tacrolimus and steroids for around 3 years.

Trimming pared 7 bases from V and 4 bases from J, leaving 14 bases between. The CDR3 is made up of 14 amino acids. CDR1 MNHNS and CDR2 SASEGT come from the germline V gene. Profiled with immunoSEQ multiplex PCR; TCRdb holds only in-frame clones, not every one. Here the sample spans 77,000 or so clones, around 96% being singletons. Whole-study findings and limits: Recipient-marrow GvH clones were detected, some having first appeared in ileum or blood. Circulating GvH clone levels at their peak were associated with HvG declines (early post-transplant). Graft-donor T cell macrochimerism in patients accompanied high graft-versus-host to host-versus-graft clonal ratios in allografts.

The V and J genes are TRBV6-1 and TRBJ2-1; D uncertain. The sequences come from unstimulated CD8+ T cells sorted from spleen or lymph node cells, collected before intestinal transplant. The TCR originated in a human donor who received an intestinal transplant. CDR3 residues: CASIPEHLYNEQFF. CDR3 DNA: TGTGCCAGCATCCCGGAACACCTATACAATGAGCAGTTCTTC.